This TCR beta chain was found in a study of Graves' ophthalmopathy and Graves' hyperthyroidism. On the study more broadly: Specimen type is peripheral blood, obtained at initial diagnosis before any treatment.

This clonotype was detected many times. The antigen is unknown. The study, taken as a whole, reports: From stable hyperthyroidism, ophthalmopathy was separated by a 13-signature model with 87.88% sensitivity and around 79% specificity.

Investigators amplified TCR beta CDR3 regions from RNA transcripts. HTBI-primed RT-PCR formed the first round, and a multiplex PCR formed the second. TCRdb processed the multiplex PCR reads anew with MiXCR; each CDR3 protein has one entry. The sample has 600,000 to 650,000 distinct CDR3 sequences, 22% seen once. The diagnosis combined clinical symptoms, thyroxine, TRAb, thyroid ultrasound and orbital computed tomography scans. Germline assignment: CDR1 SQVTM and CDR2 ANQGSEA. The CDR3 runs to 13 residues. The J segment lost 2 bases and the V segment lost 7 bases, leaving 4 bases of the junction unmatched.

Input material: peripheral blood. The chain carries TRBV29-1 and TRBJ1-3, with 8 bases identical to TRBD1. The source of this sequence is a woman between 18 and 30 years old with stable Graves' hyperthyroidism. Some clones in this sample may be carry-over from other donors' samples. The CDR3 region has the DNA TGCAGCGCCGGACAGGGCCCTGGAAACACCATATATTTT. This gives the protein CSAGQGPGNTIYF.